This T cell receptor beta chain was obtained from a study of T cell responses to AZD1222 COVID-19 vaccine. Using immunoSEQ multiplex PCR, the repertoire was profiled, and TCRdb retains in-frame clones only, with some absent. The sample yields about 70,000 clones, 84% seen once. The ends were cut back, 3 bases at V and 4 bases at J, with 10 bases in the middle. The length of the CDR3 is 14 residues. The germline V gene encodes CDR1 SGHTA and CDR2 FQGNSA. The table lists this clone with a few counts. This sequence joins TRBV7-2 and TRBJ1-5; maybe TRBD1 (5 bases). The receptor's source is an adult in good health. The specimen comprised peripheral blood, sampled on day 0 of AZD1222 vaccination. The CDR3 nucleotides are TGTGCCAGCAGCTTCGGACACCTAAATCAGCCCCAGCATTTT. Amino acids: CASSFGHLNQPQHF.